This T cell receptor beta chain was captured in a study of shared clonotypes between healthy human individuals. Study-level background: Each donor contributed plates that comprised three CD4 naive, three CD4 memory, two CD8 naive and one CD8 memory. Broader study findings: Richness estimates generally favored naive over memory subsets.

Profiling relied on immunoSEQ multiplex PCR, and the TCRdb table lists in-frame clones only, not all of them. The profile covers under 1,900,000 clones, with approximately 98.5% appearing a single time and about 0.34% taken by the ten largest. Adult donors, all healthy and HIV-negative, had no recent acute infections or vaccinations. Donors, without exception, were Caucasian adults residing in Nashville, Tennessee. The CDR3 length is 15 residues. Germline CDR1 reads LNHNV; CDR2 reads YYDKDF (reference sequence). Unmatched junction bases numbered 4, after V lost 1 base and J lost 4 bases. A note on this clone: Its antigen is not identified.

Sequenced: naive CD4+ T cells sorted from blood. Stated subset: CD45RA+ positively selected. The gene calls are TRBV15 and TRBJ1-2; the match to TRBD1 covers 9 bases. The source of this sequence is a man under 40 in good health. CDR3 residues: CATSRVDRGGYGYTF. The CDR3 nucleotides read TGTGCCACCAGCAGAGTGGACAGGGGAGGCTATGGCTACACCTTC.